This T cell receptor (beta chain) is from a study of cytomegalovirus exposure and HLA in healthy donors. Study as a whole: The Caucasian-associated ancestry cluster contained about 80% of the approximately 400 genotyped donors. The study, taken as a whole, reports: The later analysis indicated that the majority of CMV-associated TCR beta chains appeared HLA-restricted.

As to this clone: Its cognate antigen is unknown.

Primers for the PCR totalled 60 Vbeta and 13 Jbeta. The repertoire was sequenced with immunoSEQ multiplex PCR; TCRdb's copy has only in-frame clones and lacks some. The sample shows about 220,000 clones, about 80% of them seen only once. Trimming cost V 5 bases and J 2 bases, with 17 bases left between them. Germline V gene data show CDR1 as LNHNV and CDR2 as YYDKDF (reference sequence). The CDR3 loop spans 16 amino acids. The sequence derives from a man between 35 and 55 years old in good health and CMV-seropositive. The sample taken for sequencing was PBMCs. The V call is TRBV15, the J call TRBJ2-3; D might be TRBD1 (6 bases). In DNA, the CDR3 is TGTGCCACCAGCCTGGGACAAGAGCTTAACACAGATACGCAGTATTTT. Residues: CATSLGQELNTDTQYF. Full variable domain (rest looked up from reference TRBV15 and TRBJ2-3): DAMVIQNPRYQVTQFGKPVTLSCSQTLNHNVMYWYQQKSSQAPKLLFHYYDKDFNNEADTPDNFQSRRPNTSFCFLDIRSPGLGDTAMYLCATSLGQELNTDTQYFGPGTRLTVL.